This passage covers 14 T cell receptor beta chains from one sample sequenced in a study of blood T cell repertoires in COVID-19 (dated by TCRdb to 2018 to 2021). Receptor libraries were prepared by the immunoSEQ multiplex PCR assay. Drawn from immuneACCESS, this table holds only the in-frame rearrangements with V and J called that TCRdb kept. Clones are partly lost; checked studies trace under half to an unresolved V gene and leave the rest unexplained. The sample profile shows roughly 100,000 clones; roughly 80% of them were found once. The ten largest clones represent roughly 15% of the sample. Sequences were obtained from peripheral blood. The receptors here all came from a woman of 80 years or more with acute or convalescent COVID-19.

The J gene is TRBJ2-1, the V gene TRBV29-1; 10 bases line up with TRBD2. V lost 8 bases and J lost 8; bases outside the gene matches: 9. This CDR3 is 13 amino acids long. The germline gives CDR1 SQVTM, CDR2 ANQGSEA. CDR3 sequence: CSQGTSGNDEQFF. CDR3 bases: TGCAGCCAAGGAACTAGCGGGAATGATGAGCAGTTCTTC.

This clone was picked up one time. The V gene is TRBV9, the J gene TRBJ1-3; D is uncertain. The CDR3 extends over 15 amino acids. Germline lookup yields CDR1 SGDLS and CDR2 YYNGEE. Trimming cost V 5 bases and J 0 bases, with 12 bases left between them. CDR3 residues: CASSVGLVSGNTIYF. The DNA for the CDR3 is TGTGCCAGCAGTGTTGGCCTTGTCTCTGGAAACACCATATATTTT.

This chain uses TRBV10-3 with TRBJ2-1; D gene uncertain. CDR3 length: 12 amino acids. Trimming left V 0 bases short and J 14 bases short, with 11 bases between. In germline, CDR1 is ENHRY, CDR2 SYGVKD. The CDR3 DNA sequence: TGTGCCATCAGTGAGTCGACCTCTCGGGAGTTCTTC. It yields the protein CAISESTSREFF.

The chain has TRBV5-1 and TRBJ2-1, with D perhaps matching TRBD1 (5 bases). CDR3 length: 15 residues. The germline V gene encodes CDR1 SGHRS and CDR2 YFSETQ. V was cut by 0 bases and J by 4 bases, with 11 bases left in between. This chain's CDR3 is CASSLVAGQYNEQFF. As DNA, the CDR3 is TGCGCCAGCAGCTTGGTGGCAGGGCAATACAATGAGCAGTTCTTC.

CDR3 amino acids: CASSSGQAAVDTQYF. CDR3 DNA sequence: TGTGCCAGCAGTAGCGGACAGGCGGCTGTCGATACGCAGTATTTT. V gene TRBV27 combines with J gene TRBJ2-3; 7 positions match TRBD1. The CDR3 is made up of 15 amino acids. V lost 5 bases and J lost 6; bases outside the gene matches: 11. The germline gives CDR1 MNHEY, CDR2 SMNVEV (reference sequence).

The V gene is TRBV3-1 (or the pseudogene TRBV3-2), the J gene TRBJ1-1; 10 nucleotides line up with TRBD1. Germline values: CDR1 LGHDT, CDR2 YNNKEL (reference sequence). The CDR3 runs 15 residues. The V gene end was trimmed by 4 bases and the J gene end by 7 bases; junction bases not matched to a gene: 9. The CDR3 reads CASSPRDRGGSEAFF. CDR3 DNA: TGTGCCAGCAGCCCCCGGGACAGGGGAGGCAGTGAAGCTTTCTTT.

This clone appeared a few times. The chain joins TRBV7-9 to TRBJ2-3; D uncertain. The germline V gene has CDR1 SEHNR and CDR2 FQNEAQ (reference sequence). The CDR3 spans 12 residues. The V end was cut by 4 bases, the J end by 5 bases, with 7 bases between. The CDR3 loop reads CASSSVEDTQYF. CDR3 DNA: TGTGCCAGCAGCTCGGTCGAAGATACGCAGTATTTT.

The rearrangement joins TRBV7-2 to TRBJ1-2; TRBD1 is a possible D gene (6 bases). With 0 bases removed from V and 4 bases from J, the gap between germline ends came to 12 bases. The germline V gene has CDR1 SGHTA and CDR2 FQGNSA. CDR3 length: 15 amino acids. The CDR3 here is CASSLALQGSYGYTF. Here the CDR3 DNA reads TGTGCCAGCAGCTTAGCTCTACAGGGAAGCTATGGCTACACCTTC.

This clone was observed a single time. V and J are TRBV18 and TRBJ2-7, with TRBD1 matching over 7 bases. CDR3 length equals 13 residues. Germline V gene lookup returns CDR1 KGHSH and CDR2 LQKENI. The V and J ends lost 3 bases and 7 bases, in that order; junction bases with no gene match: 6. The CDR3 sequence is CASSPGQRSEQYV. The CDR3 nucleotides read TGTGCCAGCTCACCGGGACAGAGGTCGGAGCAGTACGTC.

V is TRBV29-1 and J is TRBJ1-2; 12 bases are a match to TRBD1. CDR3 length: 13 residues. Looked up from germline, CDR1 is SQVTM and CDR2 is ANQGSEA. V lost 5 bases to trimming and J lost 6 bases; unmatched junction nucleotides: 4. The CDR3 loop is CSVTGQGANGYTF. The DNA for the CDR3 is TGCAGCGTTACGGGACAGGGGGCGAATGGCTACACCTTC.

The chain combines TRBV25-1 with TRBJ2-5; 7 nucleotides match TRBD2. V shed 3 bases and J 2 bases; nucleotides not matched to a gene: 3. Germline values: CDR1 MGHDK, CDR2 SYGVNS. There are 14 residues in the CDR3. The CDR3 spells CASSEGGEQETQYF. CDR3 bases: TGTGCCAGCAGTGAGGGGGGGGAACAAGAGACCCAGTACTTC.

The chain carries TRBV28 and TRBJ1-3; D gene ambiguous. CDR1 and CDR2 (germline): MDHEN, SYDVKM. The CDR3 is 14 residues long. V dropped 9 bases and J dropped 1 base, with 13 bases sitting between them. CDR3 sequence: CASVHPGSGNTIYF. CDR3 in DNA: TGTGCCAGTGTCCATCCCGGGTCTGGAAACACCATATATTTT.

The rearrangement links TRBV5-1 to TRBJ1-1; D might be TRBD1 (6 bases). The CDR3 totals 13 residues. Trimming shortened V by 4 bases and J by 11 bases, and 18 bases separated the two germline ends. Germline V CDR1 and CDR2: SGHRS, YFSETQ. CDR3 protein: CASSPSTGIEAFF. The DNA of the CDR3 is TGCGCCAGCAGCCCGTCTACAGGGATCGAGGCTTTCTTT. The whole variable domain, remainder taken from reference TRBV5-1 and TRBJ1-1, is KAGVTQTPRYLIKTRGQQVTLSCSPISGHRSVSWYQQTPGQGLQFLFEYFSETQRNKGNFPGRFSGRQFSNSRSEMNVSTLELGDSALYLCASSPSTGIEAFFGQGTRLTVV.

Here the CDR3 DNA reads TGCGCCAGCAGCCAAGAGGGACTGGGGAACACTGAAGCTTTCTTT. Its translation: CASSQEGLGNTEAFF. V gene TRBV4-3 combines with J gene TRBJ1-1, with D maybe TRBD1 (5 bases). Germline assignment: CDR1 LGHNA and CDR2 YSLEER. V dropped 0 bases and J dropped 1 base, with 9 bases sitting between them. The CDR3 is 15 amino acids.